The 5 T cell receptor beta chains listed next were all sequenced from one sample in a study of T-cell memory formation after mild COVID-19 (dated by TCRdb to the early 2020s). Receptor amplification or capture employed 5' RACE. The listed sequencing device is Illumina NovaSeq 6000. In-frame beta chains were kept once TCRdb had trimmed the public reads at Q25 with fastp and called clones with MiXCR. Every distinct CDR3 protein forms one entry, paired with its most common genes and DNA. The sample data list hundreds of thousands of distinct CDR3 sequences, and about 20% of these were observed just once. The ten most abundant clones make up roughly an eighth of the sample. Sequences were obtained from PBMCs or a T cell subset sorted from them (not recorded which). These TCRs come from an adult woman who had mild COVID-19 (a few samples of this study predate the infection). The sample titles of this study are shuffled in the database, so cell type and time point are left out; the donor was told from shared clones.

This clonotype turned up a few times. The V call is TRBV9, the J call TRBJ2-5; D ambiguous. The length of the CDR3 is 15 residues. Germline V gene lookup returns CDR1 SGDLS and CDR2 YYNGEE. Trimming stripped 0 bases from V and 1 base from J, with 10 bases between. The CDR3, as DNA: TGTGCCAGCAGCGTAGGTTGGCGGTCCCAAGAGACCCAGTACTTC. It yields the protein CASSVGWRSQETQYF. Filled out from reference TRBV9 and TRBJ2-5, the complete variable domain reads DSGVTQTPKHLITATGQRVTLRCSPRSGDLSVYWYQQSLDQGLQFLIQYYNGEERAKGNILERFSAQQFPDLHSELNLSSLELGDSALYFCASSVGWRSQETQYFGPGTRLLVL.

This clonotype was seen ten or more times. The chain couples TRBV27 to TRBJ1-2, with 7 bases fitting TRBD1. The CDR3 consists of 14 residues. Germline CDR1 MNHEY, CDR2 SMNVEV (reference sequence). V dropped 4 bases and J dropped 5; count of bases not matched to a gene: 7. DNA for the CDR3: TGTGCCAGCAGTTCCAGGGGGTCTAGTTATGGCTACACCTTC. This encodes CASSSRGSSYGYTF.

This clonotype was seen more than once but under ten times. The chain combines TRBV9 with TRBJ1-6, with D possibly matching TRBD1 (6 bases). CDR1 is SGDLS and CDR2 is YYNGEE in the germline V gene. The CDR3 contains 17 residues. V was trimmed by 3 bases and J by 4 bases, leaving 17 bases between them. The CDR3 is CASSGHGQPDYNSPLHF. In DNA, the CDR3 is TGTGCCAGCAGCGGACATGGACAGCCCGATTATAATTCACCCCTCCACTTT.

The gene calls are TRBV7-9 and TRBJ2-1; 9 nucleotides line up with TRBD1. This CDR3 comprises 16 residues. V dropped 5 bases and J dropped 4; count of bases not matched to a gene: 9. The V gene's germline CDR1 is SEHNR and CDR2 FQNEAQ (reference sequence). The CDR3 DNA reads as TGTGCCAGCAGCCCCGGGACAGGGAAGCCGTACAATGAGCAGTTCTTC. Amino acid sequence: CASSPGTGKPYNEQFF. The variable domain in full, with the rest retrieved from reference TRBV7-9 and TRBJ2-1, is DTGVSQNPRHKITKRGQNVTFRCDPISEHNRLYWYRQTLGQGPEFLTYFQNEAQLEKSRLLSDRFSAERPKGSFSTLEIQRTEQGDSAMYLCASSPGTGKPYNEQFFGPGTRLTVL.

V gene TRBV2 combines with J gene TRBJ1-1, with no clear D. V lost 6 bases and J lost 6, with 17 bases in between. This CDR3 has 14 residues. Germline V CDR1 and CDR2: SNHLY, FYNNEI. CDR3 protein: CASSATRYQAEAFF. DNA of the CDR3: TGTGCCAGCAGCGCTACTCGGTATCAGGCTGAAGCTTTCTTT.